Shown below are 19 T cell receptor beta chains from a single sample sequenced in a study of blood T cell repertoires in COVID-19. Profiling relied on immunoSEQ multiplex PCR, and the TCRdb table lists in-frame clones only, not all of them. The data hold about 190,000 clones, with approximately 86% observed a single time. Sequenced: peripheral blood. All receptors derive from a man aged 25 to 40 with acute or convalescent COVID-19.

Concerning this clone: Other DNA sequences from this sample encode an identical CDR3 as well. The chain is built from TRBV27 and TRBJ1-1; 10 bases are shared with TRBD1. V lost 2 bases to trimming and J lost 5 bases; unmatched junction nucleotides: 2. CDR1 and CDR2 (germline): MNHEY, SMNVEV (reference sequence). This CDR3 spans 14 amino acids. The CDR3 DNA reads TGTGCCAGCAGTTTAAGGACAGGGGGAACTGAAGCTTTCTTT. This translates into CASSLRTGGTEAFF.

The chain combines TRBV3-1 (or the pseudogene TRBV3-2) with TRBJ1-3, with D possibly being TRBD1 (5 bases). V was pared by 4 bases and J by 4 bases, with 20 bases between. Germline CDR1 reads LGHDT; CDR2 reads YNNKEL (reference sequence). This CDR3 is built from 17 residues. The CDR3 DNA sequence: TGTGCCAGCAGCCGCCAGTTCAGGGAAGGCGCGGGAAACACCATATATTTT. Translated: CASSRQFREGAGNTIYF.

This chain connects TRBV27 to TRBJ1-2; D is perhaps TRBD1 (6 bases). The germline gives CDR1 MNHEY, CDR2 SMNVEV (reference sequence). This CDR3 comprises 13 residues. With 5 bases removed from V and 1 base from J, the gap between germline ends came to 8 bases. The CDR3 nucleotides are TGTGCCAGCAGTCACAGGGATAACTATGGCTACACCTTC. Its translation: CASSHRDNYGYTF.

The CDR3 region has the DNA TGTGCCAGCAGTTACGAAGCGGACAGGGTGAGGTCACCCCTCCACTTT. Residues: CASSYEADRVRSPLHF. The rearrangement links TRBV6-5 to TRBJ1-6, with TRBD1 identical over 8 bases. The V gene end was trimmed by 2 bases and the J gene end by 10 bases; junction bases not matched to a gene: 10. Germline CDR1 and CDR2: MNHEY and SVGAGI. The CDR3 totals 16 residues.

The DNA for the CDR3 is TGTGCCAGCAGCTACGGACAGGGCGTTGGTTCACCCCTCCACTTT. Its translation: CASSYGQGVGSPLHF. The chain is built from TRBV5-4 and TRBJ1-6, with 8 bases matching TRBD1. Germline V gene lookup returns CDR1 SGHNT and CDR2 YYREEE (reference sequence). The CDR3 loop spans 15 amino acids. Trimming removed 3 bases from V and 9 bases from J; junction bases left unmatched: 8.

This clone was seen more than once but under ten times. This chain links TRBV7-6 with TRBJ2-7; 9 nucleotides line up with TRBD1. The CDR3 runs 17 residues. V lost 2 bases to trimming and J lost 4 bases; unmatched junction nucleotides: 12. Germline CDR1 SGHVS, CDR2 FNYEAQ. CDR3 sequence reads: CASSLLPPGTGLYEQYF. Written as DNA, the CDR3 is TGTGCCAGCAGCTTACTTCCCCCAGGGACAGGGCTTTACGAGCAGTACTTC.

The chain combines TRBV28 with TRBJ1-1; no definite D call. Germline lookup yields CDR1 MDHEN and CDR2 SYDVKM. The CDR3 totals 15 residues. V was trimmed by 3 bases and J by 9 bases, leaving 20 bases between them. CDR3 region: CASSFDYARFHKAFF. CDR3 nucleotide sequence: TGTGCCAGCAGTTTCGACTACGCTCGATTTCACAAAGCTTTCTTT.

The CDR3 loop is CATWGANTGELFF. The CDR3 DNA follows: TGTGCTACGTGGGGGGCGAACACCGGGGAGCTGTTTTTT. The V and J genes are TRBV6-6 and TRBJ2-2, with D possibly TRBD2 on 6 matching bases. The CDR3 runs to 13 residues. Germline CDR1 and CDR2: MNHNY and SVGAGI (reference sequence).

This chain joins TRBV30 and TRBJ1-4; D is possibly TRBD1 (6 bases). The V and J ends lost 0 bases and 8 bases respectively, with 13 bases between them. The CDR3 loop spans 14 amino acids. The V gene's germline CDR1 is GTSNPN and CDR2 SVGIG (reference sequence). The CDR3 spells CAWSVSRGLEKLFF. The CDR3 DNA reads as TGTGCCTGGAGTGTGTCCAGGGGACTAGAAAAACTGTTTTTT.

This sequence joins TRBV18 and TRBJ2-3, with 10 positions matching TRBD2. The CDR3 has 17 amino acids. Germline V CDR1 and CDR2: KGHSH, LQKENI. The trim removed 2 bases at V and 1 base at J, leaving 6 bases unmatched. This CDR3 is CASSPFRTSGGTDTQYF. CDR3 in DNA: TGTGCCAGCTCACCATTTCGGACTAGCGGAGGCACAGATACGCAGTATTTT.

This clone was picked up a small number of times. The rearrangement links TRBV9 to TRBJ2-7; 9 bases fit TRBD1. CDR1 and CDR2 from the germline V gene are SGDLS and YYNGEE. Germline trimming cut 4 bases from V and 2 bases from J; bases unmatched to any gene: 7. This CDR3 contains 15 residues. The CDR3 protein is CASSSSGTGPYEQYF. The CDR3 bases are TGTGCCAGCAGCTCCTCCGGGACAGGGCCCTACGAGCAGTACTTC.

This clone has only a few counts. V and J are TRBV28 and TRBJ1-5; the match to TRBD1 covers 7 bases. Germline V CDR1 and CDR2: MDHEN, SYDVKM. The V gene end was trimmed by 4 bases and the J gene end by 6 bases; junction bases not matched to a gene: 9. The CDR3 is 15 amino acids. CDR3 in amino acids: CASSWVGGYRQPQHF. The DNA for the CDR3 is TGTGCCAGCAGTTGGGTAGGGGGCTATCGTCAGCCCCAGCATTTT.

CDR3 protein: CASSEEGRNYGYTF. The CDR3 DNA is TGTGCCAGCAGTGAGGAGGGACGAAACTATGGCTACACCTTC. The genes are TRBV6-6 and TRBJ1-2; D might be TRBD1 (5 bases). Trimming left V 5 bases short and J 2 bases short, with 12 bases between. The length of the CDR3 is 14 residues. Per the germline V gene, CDR1 is MNHNY and CDR2 is SVGAGI (reference sequence).

This clone was seen once. The genes are TRBV29-1 and TRBJ2-3, with D possibly being TRBD2 (5 bases). The CDR3 contains 15 residues. CDR1 and CDR2 from the germline V gene are SQVTM and ANQGSEA. The ends were cut back, 6 bases at V and 4 bases at J, with 20 bases in the middle. The CDR3 loop reads CSVRAPGITADTQYF. The DNA of the CDR3 is TGCAGCGTAAGGGCCCCGGGGATAACGGCAGATACGCAGTATTTT.

This rearrangement joins TRBV7-3 to TRBJ1-6; 8 nucleotides match TRBD1. The V and J ends lost 2 bases and 4 bases, in that order; junction bases with no gene match: 10. The CDR3 spans 18 residues. CDR1 and CDR2 (germline): SGHTA, FQGTGA. CDR3 in amino acids: CASSLDGTGSFYNSPLHF. The CDR3 DNA follows: TGTGCCAGCAGCTTAGACGGGACAGGATCGTTTTATAATTCACCCCTCCACTTT.

The chain carries TRBV27 and TRBJ1-4; D perhaps matches TRBD1 (6 bases). V was shortened by 6 bases and J by 7 bases, with 18 bases between the two germline ends. The CDR3 covers 15 residues. Germline V gene data show CDR1 as MNHEY and CDR2 as SMNVEV (reference sequence). The CDR3 DNA sequence: TGTGCCAGCAGACGGACAGCCCCCGGAGCTGAAAAACTGTTTTTT. Amino acids: CASRRTAPGAEKLFF.

J is TRBJ2-7 and V is TRBV18; no definite D call. This CDR3 has 12 amino acids. V lost 6 bases and J lost 4, with 10 bases in between. CDR1 KGHSH and CDR2 LQKENI come from the germline V gene. For the CDR3, the DNA is TGTGCCAGCTCTCCTACTGATTACGAGCAGTACTTC. Translated: CASSPTDYEQYF.

This clone was detected a few times. The chain links TRBV19 to TRBJ1-1; D might be TRBD1 (6 bases). CDR1 LNHDA and CDR2 SQIVND come from the germline V gene (reference sequence). Trimming pared 5 bases from V and 2 bases from J, leaving 15 bases between. The CDR3 covers 15 residues. The CDR3 loop is CASSRTGQTNTEAFF. CDR3 DNA: TGTGCCAGTAGTCGAACGGGACAAACTAACACTGAAGCTTTCTTT.

The chain uses TRBV28 and TRBJ1-1, with 8 bases that match TRBD1. The J segment lost 5 bases and the V segment lost 5 bases, leaving 4 bases of the junction unmatched. This CDR3 spans 13 amino acids. Germline CDR1 is MDHEN and CDR2 is SYDVKM. DNA of the CDR3: TGTGCCAGCAGTCCACACAGGGGGACTGAAGCTTTCTTT. Protein product: CASSPHRGTEAFF.